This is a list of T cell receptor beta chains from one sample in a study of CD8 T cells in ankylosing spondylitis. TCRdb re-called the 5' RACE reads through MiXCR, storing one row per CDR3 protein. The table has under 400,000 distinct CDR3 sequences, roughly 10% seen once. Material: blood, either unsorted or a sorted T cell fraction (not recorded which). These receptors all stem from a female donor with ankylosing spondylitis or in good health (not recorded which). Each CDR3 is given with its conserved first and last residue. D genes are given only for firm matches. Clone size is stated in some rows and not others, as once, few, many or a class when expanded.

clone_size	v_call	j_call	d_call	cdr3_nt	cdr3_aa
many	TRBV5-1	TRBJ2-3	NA	TGCGCCAGCTCCCCGGGGAGTTCAGATACGCAGTATTTT	CASSPGSSDTQYF
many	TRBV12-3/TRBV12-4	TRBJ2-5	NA	TGTGCCAGCAGTTTCTTGAACCAAGAGACCCAGTACTTC	CASSFLNQETQYF
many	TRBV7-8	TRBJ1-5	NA	TGTGCCAGCAGGGAAAATCGGAATCAGCCCCAGCATTTT	CASRENRNQPQHF
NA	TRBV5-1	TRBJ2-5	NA	TGCGCCAGCAGCTTTGAGGGCAGGGGAAGTCAGGAGACCCAGTACTTC	CASSFEGRGSQETQYF
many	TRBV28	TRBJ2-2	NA	TGTGCCAGCAGCTACCCCACCGGGGAGCTGTTTTTT	CASSYPTGELFF
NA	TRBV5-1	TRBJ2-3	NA	TGCGCCACCAGTCTGGGGGGGCTGGGGGAGACGCAGTATTTT	CATSLGGLGETQYF
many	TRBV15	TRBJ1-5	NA	TGTGCCACCAGTAGTGGTCGTGGTAGCAATCAGCCCCAGCATTTT	CATSSGRGSNQPQHF
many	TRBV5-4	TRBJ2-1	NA	TGTGCCAGCAGCTTGAGTCCGGGGGTTTATCAGTTCTTC	CASSLSPGVYQFF
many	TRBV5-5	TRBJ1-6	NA	TGTGCCAGCAGCTTAAGAGTAGATCCGAATTCACCCCTCCACTTT	CASSLRVDPNSPLHF
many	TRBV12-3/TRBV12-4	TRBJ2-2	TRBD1	TGTGCCAGCACCCGAGGGGGCGAGGGCACCGGGGAGCTGTTTTTT	CASTRGGEGTGELFF
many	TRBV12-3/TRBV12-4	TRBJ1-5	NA	TGTGCCAGCAGCATCGCCGGAAATCAGCCCCAGCATTTT	CASSIAGNQPQHF
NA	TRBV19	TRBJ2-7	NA	TGTGCCAGTAGCGCCGGGACACTTTCCTACGAGCAGTACTTC	CASSAGTLSYEQYF
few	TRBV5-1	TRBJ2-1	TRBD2	TGCGCCAGCAGCTGGGACCGACTAGCGGGAGGGAGGTCCTACAATGAGCAGTTCTTC	CASSWDRLAGGRSYNEQFF
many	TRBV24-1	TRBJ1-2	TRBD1	TGTGCCACCAGTGATGCCAACAGGGGATACACCTTC	CATSDANRGYTF
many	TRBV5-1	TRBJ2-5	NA	TGCGCCAGCAGCTTGAAAGTCCAAGAGACCCAGTACTTC	CASSLKVQETQYF
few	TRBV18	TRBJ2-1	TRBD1	TGTGCCAGCTCACAACCGGGACAGGGGTCTGGGAATGAGCAGTTCTTC	CASSQPGQGSGNEQFF
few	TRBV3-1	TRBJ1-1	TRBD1	TGTGCCAGCAGCCGACGACAGGGGGAAACTGAAGCTTTCTTT	CASSRRQGETEAFF
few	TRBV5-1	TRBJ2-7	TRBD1	TGCGCCAGCAGCTTGGCCTTCTCCGGGACAGGCGATCTAACCTACGAGCAGTACTTC	CASSLAFSGTGDLTYEQYF
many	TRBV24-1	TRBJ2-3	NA	TGTGCCACCAGTGTAGGGTTAGCCACAGATACGCAGTATTTT	CATSVGLATDTQYF
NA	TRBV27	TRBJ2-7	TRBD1	TGTGCCAGCAGGCCCCGGGACAGGGGTTACGAGCAGTACTTC	CASRPRDRGYEQYF
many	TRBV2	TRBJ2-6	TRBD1	TGTGCCAGCATGACAGGGCGGTCTGGGGCCAACGTCCTGACTTTC	CASMTGRSGANVLTF
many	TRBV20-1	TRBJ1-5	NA	TGCAGTGCTCACGGGGGACGGCAGCCCCAGCATTTT	CSAHGGRQPQHF
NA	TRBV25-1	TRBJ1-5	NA	TGTGCCAGCAGTGGGTGGTCTGGGCAGGGTTATGATCAGCCCCAGCATTTT	CASSGWSGQGYDQPQHF
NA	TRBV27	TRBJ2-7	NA	TGTGCCAGCAGTTGGGTGGGGCTGGGGGAGCAGTACTTC	CASSWVGLGEQYF
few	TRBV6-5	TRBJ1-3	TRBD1	TGTGCCAGCAGTTACTCGGGACAGATGGCTGGAAACACCATATATTTT	CASSYSGQMAGNTIYF
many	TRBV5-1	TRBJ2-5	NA	TGCGCCAGCAGTCTCCTCGGAACTCCCCAAGAGACCCAGTACTTC	CASSLLGTPQETQYF
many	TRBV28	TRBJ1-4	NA	TGTGCCAGCAGTCCCTCAGTCGGACTAGCCGGTGGGAAACTGTTTTTT	CASSPSVGLAGGKLFF
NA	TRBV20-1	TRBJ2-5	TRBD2	TGCAGTGCTAGAAAATGGCGGGAGGGACTAGAGACCCAGTACTTC	CSARKWREGLETQYF
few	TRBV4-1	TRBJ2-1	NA	TGCGCCAGCAGCCAGGGCCGTTGGGCTGAGCAGTTCTTC	CASSQGRWAEQFF
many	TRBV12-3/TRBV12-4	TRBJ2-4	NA	TGTGCCAGCAGTTTAGATACCAGAATGAACATTCAGTACTTC	CASSLDTRMNIQYF
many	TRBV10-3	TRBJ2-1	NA	TGTGCCATCAGTCCCCGGACCTCGGCTTGGCGCAATGAGCAGTTCTTC	CAISPRTSAWRNEQFF
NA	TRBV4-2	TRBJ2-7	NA	TGTGCCAGCAGCCAAGATATGACCAGGGTACAGTACGAGCAGTACTTC	CASSQDMTRVQYEQYF
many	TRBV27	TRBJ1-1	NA	TGTGCCAGCAGACCAACACCGAAACTTGAAGCTTTCTTT	CASRPTPKLEAFF
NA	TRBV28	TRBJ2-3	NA	TGTGCCAGCAGTCCCCCGTTTGGCGGGGGCACAGATACGCAGTATTTT	CASSPPFGGGTDTQYF
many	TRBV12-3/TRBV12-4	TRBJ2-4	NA	TGTGCCAGCAGTTTAGGGGTCGCCAACATTCAGTACTTC	CASSLGVANIQYF
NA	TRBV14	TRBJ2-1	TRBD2	TGTGCCAGCAGCCAATACTCGCGGGGGAGATACAATGAGCAGTTCTTC	CASSQYSRGRYNEQFF
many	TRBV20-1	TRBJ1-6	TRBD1	TGCAGTGCCCGCCCCGGGACAGGGGTTAATTCACCCCTCCACTTT	CSARPGTGVNSPLHF